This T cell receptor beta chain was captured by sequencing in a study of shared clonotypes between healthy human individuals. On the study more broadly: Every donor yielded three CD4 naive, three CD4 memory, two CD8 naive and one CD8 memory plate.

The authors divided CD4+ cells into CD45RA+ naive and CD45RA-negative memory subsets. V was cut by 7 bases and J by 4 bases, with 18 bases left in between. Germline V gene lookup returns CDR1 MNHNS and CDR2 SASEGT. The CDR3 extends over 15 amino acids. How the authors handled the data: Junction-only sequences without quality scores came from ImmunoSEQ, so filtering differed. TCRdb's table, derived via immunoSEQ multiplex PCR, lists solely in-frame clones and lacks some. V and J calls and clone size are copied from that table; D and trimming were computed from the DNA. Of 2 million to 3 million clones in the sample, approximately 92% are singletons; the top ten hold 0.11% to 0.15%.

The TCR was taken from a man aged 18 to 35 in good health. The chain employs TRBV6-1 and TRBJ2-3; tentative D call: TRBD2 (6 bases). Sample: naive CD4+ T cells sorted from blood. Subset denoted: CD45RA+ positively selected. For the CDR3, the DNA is TGTGCCAGCACTAAGAGCGGGCTCGGGGCAGATACGCAGTATTTT. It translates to CASTKSGLGADTQYF.